This T cell receptor (beta chain) originates from a study of blood T cell repertoires in COVID-19. The data were produced by immunoSEQ multiplex PCR, yet TCRdb's version contains in-frame clones alone and is incomplete. Altogether 85,000 to 100,000 clones are present, 70% to 85% being singletons, with the ten largest covering around 23%. There are many counts of this clone. Germline CDR1 is SGHRS and CDR2 is YFSETQ. The CDR3 consists of 16 residues. Trimming removed 1 base from V and 3 bases from J, with 13 bases in between. The specimen sequenced was peripheral blood. The chain recombines TRBV5-1 with TRBJ2-2; possibly TRBD1 for D (5 bases). This clonotype originated in a woman aged 60-70 years in a cohort sampled during active or convalescent COVID-19. This CDR3 reads CASSLKGIIDTGELFF. Written as DNA, the CDR3 is TGCGCCAGCAGCTTGAAGGGGATAATCGACACCGGGGAGCTGTTTTTT.